A selection of T cell receptor beta chains follows, all from one sample in a study of OX40 agonist ivuxolimab in advanced cancers. Profiling relied on immunoSEQ multiplex PCR, and the TCRdb table lists in-frame clones only, not all of them. The table has 75,000 to 90,000 clones, approximately 85% seen once. Material: CD4+ or CD8+ T cells sorted from blood, obtained in a trial of the OX40 agonist ivuxolimab. The receptors shown here come from an adult with an advanced solid tumor such as melanoma, head and neck, liver or kidney cancer. Each CDR3 is given with its conserved first and last residue. The D gene is left open where the match is weak. Rows may omit the clone size; those that give it use once, few, many or a size class.

j_gene | d_gene | abundance | v_gene | CDR3nt | CDR3aa
TRBJ1-2 | - | - | TRBV11-2 | TGTGCCAGCAGCGCGAACTTACAGGGCTCCTATGGCTACACCTTC | CASSANLQGSYGYTF
TRBJ2-2 | - | - | TRBV5-1 | TGCGCCAGCAGCTTGGGGACAAGCACCGGGGAGCTGTTTTTT | CASSLGTSTGELFF
TRBJ2-3 | - | once | TRBV19 | TGTGCCAGTAGTATCTATCGTCCTGAAGATACGCAGTATTTT | CASSIYRPEDTQYF
TRBJ1-4 | - | - | TRBV5-1 | TGCGCCAGCAGCTTGGACAGTCCTAATGAAAAACTGTTTTTT | CASSLDSPNEKLFF
TRBJ2-1 | - | - | TRBV2 | TGTGCCAGCAGTCGACTACAGGGAAGTGAGCAGTTCTTC | CASSRLQGSEQFF
TRBJ2-1 | - | - | TRBV28 | TGTGCCAGCAGTTTTCTGGGTTTTCCGAATGAGCAGTTCTTC | CASSFLGFPNEQFF
TRBJ1-2 | TRBD1 | - | TRBV6-1 | TGTGCCAGCAGTGAAGCCAACAGGGGAGTGTATGGCTACACCTTC | CASSEANRGVYGYTF
TRBJ2-5 | - | - | TRBV30 | TGTGCCTGGAGCGCAGGAGTTCAAGAGACCCAGTACTTC | CAWSAGVQETQYF
TRBJ2-3 | - | - | TRBV5-6 | TGTGCCAGCAGCTTCAAGGGCGCGGGGAGTGGGGATACGCAGTATTTT | CASSFKGAGSGDTQYF
TRBJ2-3 | - | - | TRBV6-6 | TGTGCCAGCAACCCTCCTAGCACAGATACGCAGTATTTT | CASNPPSTDTQYF
TRBJ2-7 | TRBD2 | - | TRBV6-1 | TGTGCCAGCAGTGGGGGGGGTTACGAGCAGTACTTC | CASSGGGYEQYF
TRBJ1-3 | - | few | TRBV7-9 | TGTGCCAGCAGCTATGGACGGGCACTCACTGGAAACACCATATATTTT | CASSYGRALTGNTIYF
TRBJ2-7 | - | - | TRBV27 | TGTGCCAGCGATGCGTCCAGAGAGCAGTACTTC | CASDASREQYF
TRBJ1-5 | - | - | TRBV5-1 | TGCGCCAGCAGCTTGAATGGATCGGGTGGGTGGCCGGAGCCCCAGCATTTT | CASSLNGSGGWPEPQHF
TRBJ1-2 | TRBD1 | large | TRBV5-4 | TGTGCCAGCAGCCGGGACAGGGATTATGGCTACACCTTC | CASSRDRDYGYTF
TRBJ2-7 | - | once | TRBV20-1 | TGCAGTGCGGCGAAAGGGCACGAGCAGTACTTC | CSAAKGHEQYF
TRBJ1-6 | - | once | TRBV6-6 | TGTGCCAGCAGGGGACAACTTGATTCACCCCTCCACTTT | CASRGQLDSPLHF
TRBJ2-1 | - | - | TRBV10-3 | TGTGCCACCCTACTAGACAATGAGCAGTTCTTC | CATLLDNEQFF
TRBJ1-2 | TRBD1 | - | TRBV25-1 | TGTGCCACTTTGGACAGGGGAGTGGGTGGCTACACCTTC | CATLDRGVGGYTF
TRBJ2-2 | TRBD1 | - | TRBV28 | TGTGCCAGCAGTTTATCGGACTGGACAGGGGGGAGCACCGGGGAGCTGTTTTTT | CASSLSDWTGGSTGELFF
TRBJ2-3 | TRBD1 | - | TRBV5-1 | TGCGCCAGCAGCAAGGGTGACAGGGGAGAGCAAGATACGCAGTATTTT | CASSKGDRGEQDTQYF
TRBJ2-3 | - | - | TRBV20-1 | TGCAGTGCTAGAGATAAAGATACGCAGTATTTT | CSARDKDTQYF
TRBJ2-7 | TRBD2 | - | TRBV5-1 | TGCGCCCCGTGGGGGCGGGGGGGCCACTACGAGCAGTACTTC | CAPWGRGGHYEQYF
TRBJ2-6 | - | - | TRBV10-3 | TGTGCCATCAGGGGCAGCTCTGGGGCCAACGTCCTGACTTTC | CAIRGSSGANVLTF
TRBJ1-5 | - | - | TRBV20-1 | TGCAGTGCCAGCGACACAGGGCCCCAGCATTTT | CSASDTGPQHF